This T cell receptor (beta chain) was profiled in a study of shared T cell receptors in the human thymus. Sequenced by immunoSEQ multiplex PCR; TCRdb stores in-frame clones only, minus some. Here the sample spans roughly 550,000 clones, around 78% being singletons. V lost 6 bases and J lost 3; bases outside the gene matches: 11. The CDR3 spans 17 residues. The germline gives CDR1 SNHLY, CDR2 FYNNEI. This clone was seen a few times. The data also belong to a second study, concerning human thymus T cells. That paper notes: The donors were infants in Finland with congenital heart defects, otherwise immunologically healthy. Resections removed during corrective heart surgery provided the thymus tissue used. Seemingly biased V and J gene usage marked thymic and blood repertoires. Overlap was high between thymic repertoires from unrelated individuals, as reported in related research.

The chain recombines TRBV2 with TRBJ1-3; 10 positions agree with TRBD1. The source material was thymocytes. The TCR was taken from a boy in the first two years of life with a congenital heart defect. The CDR3 DNA sequence: TGTGCCAGCAGCAAACCGGGACAGGGGATGTTTGGAAACACCATATATTTT. Its protein product is CASSKPGQGMFGNTIYF.